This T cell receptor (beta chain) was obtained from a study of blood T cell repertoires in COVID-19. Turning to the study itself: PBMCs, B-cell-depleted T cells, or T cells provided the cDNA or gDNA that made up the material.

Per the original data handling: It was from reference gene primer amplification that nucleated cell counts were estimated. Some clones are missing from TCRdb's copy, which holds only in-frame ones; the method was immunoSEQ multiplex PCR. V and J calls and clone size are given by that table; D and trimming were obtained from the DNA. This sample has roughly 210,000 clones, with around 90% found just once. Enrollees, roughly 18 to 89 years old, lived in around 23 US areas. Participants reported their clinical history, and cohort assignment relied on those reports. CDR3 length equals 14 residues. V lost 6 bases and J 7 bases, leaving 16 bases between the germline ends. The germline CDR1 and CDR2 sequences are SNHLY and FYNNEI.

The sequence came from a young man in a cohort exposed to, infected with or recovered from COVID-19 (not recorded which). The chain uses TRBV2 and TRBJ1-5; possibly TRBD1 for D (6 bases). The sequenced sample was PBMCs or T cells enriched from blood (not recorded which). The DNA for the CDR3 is TGTGCCAGCAGAGAGACAGGTTTGAGACAGCCCCAGCATTTT. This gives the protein CASRETGLRQPQHF.